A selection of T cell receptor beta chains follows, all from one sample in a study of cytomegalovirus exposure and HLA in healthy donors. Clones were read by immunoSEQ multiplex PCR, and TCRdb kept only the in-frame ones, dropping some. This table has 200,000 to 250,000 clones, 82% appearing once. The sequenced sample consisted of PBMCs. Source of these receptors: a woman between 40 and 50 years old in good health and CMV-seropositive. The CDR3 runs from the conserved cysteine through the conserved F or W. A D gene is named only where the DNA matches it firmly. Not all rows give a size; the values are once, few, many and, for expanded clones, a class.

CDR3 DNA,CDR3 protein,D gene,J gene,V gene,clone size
TGCGCCAGTAACCGACAGGGGAGGGAAGACACCGGGGAGCTGTTTTTT,CASNRQGREDTGELFF,.,TRBJ2-2,TRBV5-1,.
TGCAGCGTTAAGGCAGGGAGCAATCAGCCCCAGCATTTT,CSVKAGSNQPQHF,.,TRBJ1-5,TRBV29-1,.
TGTGCCAGCAGTTCTCTTGCGGGACGGCCGAACACTGAAGCTTTCTTT,CASSSLAGRPNTEAFF,.,TRBJ1-1,TRBV6-5,.
TGTGCCAGCAGTTGGACTAGCGGGTGCCAACCCTCCTACGAGCAGTACTTC,CASSWTSGCQPSYEQYF,.,TRBJ2-7,TRBV21-1,.
TGTGCCAGCAGGCCGGGACTAGCGTATTACAATGAGCAGTTCTTC,CASRPGLAYYNEQFF,TRBD2,TRBJ2-1,TRBV6-4,.
TGTGCCAGTAGCAGGGACAGGCGTCATAACTATGGCTACACCTTC,CASSRDRRHNYGYTF,TRBD1,TRBJ1-2,TRBV19,.
TGTGCCAGCAGCCCAGCGGCTAGCGGGAGGGGTGAGCAGTTCTTC,CASSPAASGRGEQFF,TRBD2,TRBJ2-1,TRBV11-1,.
TGTGCCAGTAACCCGGACAGTGACTATGGCTACACCTTC,CASNPDSDYGYTF,.,TRBJ1-2,TRBV19,few
TGCGCCAGCAGCTTGGACAGGGTGTCGGACTATGGCTACACCTTC,CASSLDRVSDYGYTF,.,TRBJ1-2,TRBV5-1,.
TGTGCCTGGAGTATAGGAGGTCCAGGGGGAGCTTTCTTT,CAWSIGGPGGAFF,TRBD1,TRBJ1-1,TRBV30,.
TGTTCCAGCAGCTTAGCCGGGAGGGATGAGCAGTTCTTC,CSSSLAGRDEQFF,TRBD2,TRBJ2-1,TRBV7-9,once
TGTGCCAGCAGCTTAGTAGGCAGGGGGGGCAATCAGCCCCAGCATTTT,CASSLVGRGGNQPQHF,TRBD1,TRBJ1-5,TRBV7-8,.
TGTGCTGGAGAGACAGGGGTAAGATACGAGCAGTACTTC,CAGETGVRYEQYF,TRBD1,TRBJ2-7,TRBV30,.
TGTGCCACCAGCAGTACCGGGACAGGGCCCTACAATGAGCAGTTCTTC,CATSSTGTGPYNEQFF,TRBD1,TRBJ2-1,TRBV15,.
TGTGCCAGCAGCTTAGAGCCCGGGAGAGGCACTGAAGCTTTCTTT,CASSLEPGRGTEAFF,.,TRBJ1-1,TRBV7-2,.
TGCGCCAGCGGTTTAGCCTTCCAAGAGACCCAGTACTTC,CASGLAFQETQYF,.,TRBJ2-5,TRBV4-1,.
TGTGCCATCAGTCCCGGACAGGGGGCATGGGAGCAGTACTTC,CAISPGQGAWEQYF,TRBD1,TRBJ2-7,TRBV10-3,few
TGTGCTAGTGGGACCGGGACAGGGAATTCACCCCTCCACTTT,CASGTGTGNSPLHF,TRBD1,TRBJ1-6,TRBV12-5,.
TGCGCCAGCAGCTTGGCCCGGGGGGCGCATTGGTCTGGAAACACCATATATTTT,CASSLARGAHWSGNTIYF,.,TRBJ1-3,TRBV5-1,.
TGTGCCAGCAGCTTATGGCAGGGGACCACTGAAGCTTTCTTT,CASSLWQGTTEAFF,.,TRBJ1-1,TRBV7-9,.
TGTGCCAGCAGCCTAAACCCAGGGTTGTGGAGCACTGAAGCTTTCTTT,CASSLNPGLWSTEAFF,.,TRBJ1-1,TRBV7-2,.
TGTGCCAGCAGCCTAACAGGGGGCAATGAAAAACTGTTTTTT,CASSLTGGNEKLFF,TRBD1,TRBJ1-4,TRBV6-5,.
TGTGCCAGCAGCCTCGGACAGGGAGAGACCCAGTACTTC,CASSLGQGETQYF,TRBD1,TRBJ2-5,TRBV11-1,.
TGTGCCAGCAGCTACTACGTACTAGAGCAGTACTTC,CASSYYVLEQYF,.,TRBJ2-7,TRBV7-2,once
TGTTCCAGCAGCTCCTCGGGACGGGGGAGCACCGGGGAGCTGTTTTTT,CSSSSSGRGSTGELFF,.,TRBJ2-2,TRBV7-9,.
TGTGCCAGCAGCTCGGGACAGGCGTCCCTACGTACCTATGGCTACACCTTC,CASSSGQASLRTYGYTF,TRBD1,TRBJ1-2,TRBV27,few
TGTGCCAGCAGTTATACCCAGGGGGCCTCCTACGAGCAGTACTTC,CASSYTQGASYEQYF,TRBD1,TRBJ2-7,TRBV6-6,.
TGTGCCAGCAGCTTAACCCGGGACAGGGAGTATGAAGCTTTCTTT,CASSLTRDREYEAFF,TRBD1,TRBJ1-1,TRBV7-6,.
TGTGCCAGCAGTCCAACCCAACAGGTTAATTACCATGGCTACACCTTC,CASSPTQQVNYHGYTF,.,TRBJ1-2,TRBV2,.